The 25 T cell receptor beta chains in this list originate from one sample, sequenced in a study of OX40 agonist ivuxolimab in advanced cancers. Profiled with immunoSEQ multiplex PCR; TCRdb holds only in-frame clones, not every one. The sample contains over 50,000 clones, roughly 80% of which appear only once. The sample here was CD4+ or CD8+ T cells sorted from blood, taken in a trial of the OX40 agonist ivuxolimab. The receptors here all came from an adult with an advanced solid tumor such as melanoma, head and neck, liver or kidney cancer.

V gene TRBV19 combines with J gene TRBJ1-2; 7 nucleotides agree with TRBD1. The CDR3 is 14 amino acids. Germline values: CDR1 LNHDA, CDR2 SQIVND (reference sequence). V lost 7 bases to trimming and J lost 1 base; unmatched junction nucleotides: 6. Here the CDR3 DNA reads TGTGCCAGTACCCTGGACAGGAATAACTATGGCTACACCTTC. Translating gives CASTLDRNNYGYTF. The whole variable domain, filled in from reference TRBV19 and TRBJ1-2, reads DGGITQSPKYLFRKEGQNVTLSCEQNLNHDAMYWYRQDPGQGLRLIYYSQIVNDFQKGDIAEGYSVSREKKESFPLTVTSAQKNPTAFYLCASTLDRNNYGYTFGSGTRLTVV.

The V call is TRBV5-1, the J call TRBJ2-7; 9 nucleotides align to TRBD2. Unmatched junction bases numbered 8, after V lost 0 bases and J lost 7 bases. The CDR3 length is 15 residues. From germline, CDR1 is SGHRS and CDR2 YFSETQ. The CDR3 is CASSLEGGGAGEQYF. CDR3 DNA: TGCGCCAGCAGCTTGGAAGGCGGGGGGGCCGGGGAGCAGTACTTC.

This sequence joins TRBV10-3 and TRBJ1-1; possibly TRBD1 for D (5 bases). The CDR3 runs 15 residues. Looked up from germline, CDR1 is ENHRY and CDR2 is SYGVKD. V lost 0 bases, J lost 7 bases, and 15 bases lay in between. CDR3 DNA sequence: TGTGCCATCAGTGAGTCGGAACCGTCCAGGGTTGAAGCTTTCTTT. It is translated as CAISESEPSRVEAFF.

This chain joins TRBV29-1 and TRBJ1-1; D not certain. This CDR3 is built from 12 residues. In germline, CDR1 is SQVTM, CDR2 ANQGSEA. The ends were cut back, 7 bases at V and 4 bases at J, with 13 bases in the middle. CDR3 coding DNA: TGCAGCGCCCCGTTGGGTGCCACTGAAGCTTTCTTT. Translation: CSAPLGATEAFF.

The rearrangement joins TRBV28 to TRBJ2-3; 10 positions agree with TRBD1. The germline V gene encodes CDR1 MDHEN and CDR2 SYDVKM. The CDR3 is made up of 15 amino acids. Trimming at V came to 2 bases and at J to 3 bases, leaving 2 bases not matched to a gene. CDR3 DNA sequence: TGTGCCAGCAGTTTAGGGACAGGGGTAACAGATACGCAGTATTTT. Protein product: CASSLGTGVTDTQYF.

The V call is TRBV28, the J call TRBJ1-1, with a weak D call TRBD1 (6 bases). CDR1 is MDHEN and CDR2 is SYDVKM in the germline V gene. Trimming removed 7 bases at V and 5 bases at J, with 17 bases between. The CDR3 sequence is 14 residues long. The CDR3 loop is CASTPGQGWTEAFF. CDR3 DNA sequence: TGTGCCAGCACCCCCGGGCAGGGGTGGACTGAAGCTTTCTTT.

This clone showed up just a few times. The CDR3 loop is CASSLAATEIQETQYF. The DNA for the CDR3 is TGTGCCAGCAGCTTAGCGGCGACAGAGATCCAAGAGACCCAGTACTTC. This rearrangement joins TRBV7-8 to TRBJ2-5; D is perhaps TRBD1 (5 bases). Trimming pared 0 bases from V and 1 base from J, leaving 12 bases between. The CDR3 contains 16 residues. Per germline, CDR1 SGHVS and CDR2 FQNEAQ. The full variable domain, completed using reference TRBV7-8 and TRBJ2-5, is GAGVSQSPRYKVAKRGQDVALRCDPISGHVSLFWYQQALGQGPEFLTYFQNEAQLDKSGLPSDRFFAERPEGSVSTLKIQRTQQEDSAVYLCASSLAATEIQETQYFGPGTRLLVL.

This clone has only a few counts. The genes are TRBV19 and TRBJ1-6, with TRBD1 matching over 10 bases. J was trimmed by 13 bases and V by 6 bases; bases with no gene match: 12. CDR1 is LNHDA, CDR2 SQIVND, per germline (reference sequence). The CDR3 is 15 amino acids. The CDR3 region has the DNA TGTGCCAGTAGAGGCCGAGGGACAGGGGACTTCCCCCTCCACTTT. Protein: CASRGRGTGDFPLHF.

The chain joins TRBV7-2 to TRBJ2-7; 7 bases are shared with TRBD1. J was trimmed by 0 bases and V by 5 bases; bases with no gene match: 7. The CDR3 length is 15 residues. Germline CDR1 SGHTA, CDR2 FQGNSA. The CDR3 DNA sequence: TGTGCCAGCAGCCCGCAGGGACAGAGCTCCTACGAGCAGTACTTC. It yields the protein CASSPQGQSSYEQYF.

V is TRBV5-4 and J is TRBJ2-7, with D possibly being TRBD2 (5 bases). With 0 bases removed from V and 0 bases from J, the gap between germline ends came to 10 bases. This CDR3 is built from 15 residues. Per the germline V gene, CDR1 is SGHNT and CDR2 is YYREEE (reference sequence). CDR3 amino acids: CASSLASGSSYEQYF. The CDR3 nucleotides read TGTGCCAGCAGCTTGGCATCGGGGAGCTCCTACGAGCAGTACTTC. Supplemented by reference TRBV5-4 and TRBJ2-7, the full variable domain reads ETGVTQSPTHLIKTRGQQVTLRCSSQSGHNTVSWYQQALGQGPQFIFQYYREEENGRGNFPPRFSGLQFPNYSSELNVNALELDDSALYLCASSLASGSSYEQYFGPGTRLTVT.

This clone appeared once. The V call is TRBV18, the J call TRBJ2-2; D is ambiguous. The CDR3 is 13 residues long. V lost 2 bases to trimming and J lost 5 bases, with 6 bases between them. Germline loops: CDR1 KGHSH, CDR2 LQKENI. CDR3 protein: CASSPIITGELFF. DNA for the CDR3: TGTGCCAGCTCACCAATAATAACCGGGGAGCTGTTTTTT. Filled out from reference TRBV18 and TRBJ2-2, the complete variable domain reads NAGVMQNPRHLVRRRGQEARLRCSPMKGHSHVYWYRQLPEEGLKFMVYLQKENIIDESGMPKERFSAEFPKEGPSILRIQQVVRGDSAAYFCASSPIITGELFFGEGSRLTVL.

The chain employs TRBV5-5 and TRBJ2-2; TRBD2 is a possible D gene (6 bases). Trimming stripped 4 bases from V and 5 bases from J, with 12 bases between. The length of the CDR3 is 14 residues. Germline CDR1 reads SGHKS; CDR2 reads YYEKEE (reference sequence). This CDR3 reads CASSPAGGTGELFF. Here the CDR3 DNA reads TGTGCCAGCAGCCCGGCCGGGGGAACCGGGGAGCTGTTTTTT.

V is TRBV7-6 and J is TRBJ2-7, with D perhaps being TRBD1 or TRBD2 (5 bases each). V was shortened by 1 base and J by 0 bases, with 10 bases between the two germline ends. Germline values: CDR1 SGHVS, CDR2 FNYEAQ. The CDR3 sequence is 15 residues long. The chain's CDR3 is CASSLGDPDSYEQYF. The CDR3 DNA sequence: TGTGCCAGCAGCTTAGGGGACCCCGACTCCTACGAGCAGTACTTC.

The rearrangement uses TRBV7-6 and TRBJ2-3; tentative D call: TRBD1 (6 bases). The V end was cut by 5 bases, the J end by 8 bases, with 14 bases between. In germline, CDR1 is SGHVS, CDR2 FNYEAQ. This CDR3 contains 13 residues. DNA of the CDR3: TGTGCCAGCAGCACCCAGGGGTTTGGTACGCAGTATTTT. This gives the protein CASSTQGFGTQYF.

The rearrangement joins TRBV6-5 to TRBJ1-1; 9 nucleotides match TRBD1. Losses at the gene ends were 10 bases for V and 8 bases for J; bases not matched to a gene: 14. In germline, CDR1 is MNHEY, CDR2 SVGAGI. The CDR3 has 14 residues. The CDR3 here is CATQSVQGAMEAFF. CDR3 nucleotides: TGTGCCACCCAGAGTGTACAGGGGGCAATGGAAGCTTTCTTT.

Notes on this clone: This specimen includes other DNA sequences encoding the same CDR3. The chain joins TRBV7-2 to TRBJ2-5; maybe TRBD2 (7 bases). The length of the CDR3 is 15 residues. CDR1 is SGHTA and CDR2 is FQGNSA in the germline V gene. V shed 2 bases and J shed 5 bases, with 15 bases lying between them. CDR3 in amino acids: CASSLSGGAGETQYF. The DNA of the CDR3 is TGTGCCAGCAGCTTAAGTGGGGGGGCCGGGGAGACCCAGTACTTC.

The J gene is TRBJ1-1, the V gene TRBV19; 7 bases are shared with TRBD1. The CDR3 runs to 15 residues. In germline, CDR1 is LNHDA, CDR2 SQIVND (reference sequence). V gave up 4 bases and J gave up 5 bases; unmatched junction bases: 10. The CDR3 DNA follows: TGTGCCAGTAGTACGGTCGCCAGGGGGGGAACTGAAGCTTTCTTT. It encodes CASSTVARGGTEAFF.

The V and J genes are TRBV7-3 and TRBJ2-3; possibly TRBD1 for D (5 bases). Germline lookup yields CDR1 SGHTA and CDR2 FQGTGA. V was cut by 5 bases and J by 5 bases, with 11 bases left in between. This CDR3 contains 13 residues. The CDR3 here is CASSLPGRDTQYF. CDR3 DNA sequence: TGTGCCAGCAGCCTCCCAGGGCGAGATACGCAGTATTTT.

The genes are TRBV6-4 and TRBJ2-1; 7 positions match TRBD2. The V and J ends lost 11 bases and 5 bases, in that order; junction bases with no gene match: 9. The CDR3 extends over 13 amino acids. Germline lookup yields CDR1 MRHNA and CDR2 SNTAGT. CDR3 region: CACRGDLDNEQFF. For the CDR3, the DNA is TGTGCCTGCCGGGGGGACTTGGACAATGAGCAGTTCTTC.

This rearrangement joins TRBV12-5 to TRBJ1-1; 7 bases are a match to TRBD1. CDR3 length: 16 amino acids. CDR1 and CDR2 (germline): LGHNT, FRNRAP. V was pared by 0 bases and J by 0 bases, with 4 bases of the junction left unmatched. CDR3 bases: TGTGCTAGTGGTTTGGTACTGGGACAGCTGAACACTGAAGCTTTCTTT. The encoded protein is CASGLVLGQLNTEAFF.

The chain uses TRBV30 and TRBJ2-1; D gene unclear. The CDR3 has 10 amino acids. Deletions cut 0 bases from V and 9 bases from J, with 3 bases between. In germline, CDR1 is GTSNPN, CDR2 SVGIG (reference sequence). In DNA form, the CDR3 reads TGTGCCTGGAGTGTCTCTGAGCAGTTCTTC. This codes for CAWSVSEQFF.

This clone showed up just once. V gene TRBV11-2 combines with J gene TRBJ1-4, with 10 bases fitting TRBD1. V was pared by 4 bases and J by 8 bases, with 7 bases of the junction left unmatched. Germline V gene lookup returns CDR1 SGHAT and CDR2 FQNNGV. There are 15 residues in the CDR3. CDR3 in amino acids: CASSSWTGGGEKLFF. CDR3 sequence (DNA): TGTGCCAGCAGCTCATGGACAGGGGGTGGGGAAAAACTGTTTTTT.

This clone has only one observation. This chain uses TRBV28 with TRBJ1-1; D is possibly TRBD1 (5 bases). This CDR3 contains 15 residues. V lost 6 bases and J lost 7, with 21 bases in between. The germline V gene has CDR1 MDHEN and CDR2 SYDVKM. As DNA, the CDR3 is TGTGCCAGCAGCCCGGCTAAAGCGGGGCCCGGTGAAGCTTTCTTT. Amino acid sequence: CASSPAKAGPGEAFF.

This sequence joins TRBV7-9 and TRBJ2-7; D ambiguous. CDR1 is SEHNR, CDR2 FQNEAQ, per germline (reference sequence). CDR3 size: 14 residues. The V end was cut by 8 bases, the J end by 3 bases, with 17 bases between. In nucleotides, the CDR3 is TGTGCCAGCTCCCCCCCCGGCCGGAACTACGAGCAGTACTTC. Translation: CASSPPGRNYEQYF.

This chain uses TRBV5-4 with TRBJ1-6, with 7 positions matching TRBD1. This CDR3 spans 14 amino acids. Germline loops: CDR1 SGHNT, CDR2 YYREEE (reference sequence). Losses at the gene ends were 4 bases for V and 10 bases for J; bases not matched to a gene: 8. CDR3 residues: CASSPRQGGSPLHF. The CDR3 coding sequence is TGTGCCAGCAGCCCGAGACAGGGCGGCTCACCCCTCCACTTT.